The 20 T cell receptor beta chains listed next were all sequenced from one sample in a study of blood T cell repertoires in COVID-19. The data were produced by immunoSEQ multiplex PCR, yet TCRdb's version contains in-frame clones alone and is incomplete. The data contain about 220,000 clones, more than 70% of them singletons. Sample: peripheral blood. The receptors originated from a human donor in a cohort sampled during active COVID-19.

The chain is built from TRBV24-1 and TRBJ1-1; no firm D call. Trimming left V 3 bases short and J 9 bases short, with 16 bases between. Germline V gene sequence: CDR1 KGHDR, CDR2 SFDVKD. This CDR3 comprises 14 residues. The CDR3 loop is CATSDGGAVKKAFF. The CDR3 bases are TGTGCCACCAGTGATGGCGGTGCAGTGAAGAAAGCTTTCTTT.

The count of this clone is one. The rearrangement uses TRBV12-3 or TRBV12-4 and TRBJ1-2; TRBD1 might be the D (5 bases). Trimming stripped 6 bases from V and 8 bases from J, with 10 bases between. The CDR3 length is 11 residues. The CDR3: CASREWGGYTF. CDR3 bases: TGTGCCAGCAGGGAGTGGGGCGGCTACACCTTC.

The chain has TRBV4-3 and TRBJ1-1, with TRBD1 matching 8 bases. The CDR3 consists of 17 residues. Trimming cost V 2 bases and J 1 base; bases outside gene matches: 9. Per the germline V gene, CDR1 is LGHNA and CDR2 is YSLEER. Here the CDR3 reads CASSQLDRGVRNTEAFF. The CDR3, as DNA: TGCGCCAGCAGCCAATTAGACAGGGGAGTGAGGAACACTGAAGCTTTCTTT.

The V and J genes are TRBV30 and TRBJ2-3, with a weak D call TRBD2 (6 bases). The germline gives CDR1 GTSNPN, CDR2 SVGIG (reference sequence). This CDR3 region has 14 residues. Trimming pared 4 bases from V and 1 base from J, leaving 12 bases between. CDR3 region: CAWTGGEGTDTQYF. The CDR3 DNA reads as TGTGCCTGGACCGGGGGTGAGGGCACAGATACGCAGTATTTT. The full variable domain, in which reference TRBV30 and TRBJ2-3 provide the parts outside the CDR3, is SQTIHQWPATLVQPVGSPLSLECTVEGTSNPNLYWYRQAAGRGLQLLFYSVGIGQISSEVPQNLSASRPQDRQFILSSKKLLLSDSGFYLCAWTGGEGTDTQYFGPGTRLTVL.

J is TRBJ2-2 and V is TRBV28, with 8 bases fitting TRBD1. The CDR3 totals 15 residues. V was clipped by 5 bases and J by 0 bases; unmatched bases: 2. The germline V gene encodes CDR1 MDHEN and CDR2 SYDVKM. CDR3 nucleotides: TGTGCCAGCAGTCTACAGGGGGCGAACACCGGGGAGCTGTTTTTT. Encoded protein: CASSLQGANTGELFF.

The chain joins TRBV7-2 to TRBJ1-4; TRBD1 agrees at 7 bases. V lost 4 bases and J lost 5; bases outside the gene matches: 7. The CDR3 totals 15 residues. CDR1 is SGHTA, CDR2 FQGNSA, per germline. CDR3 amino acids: CASSYPGQTNEKLFF. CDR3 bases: TGTGCCAGCAGCTATCCGGGACAGACAAATGAAAAACTGTTTTTT. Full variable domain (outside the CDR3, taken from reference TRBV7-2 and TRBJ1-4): GAGVSQSPSNKVTEKGKDVELRCDPISGHTALYWYRQSLGQGLEFLIYFQGNSAPDKSGLPSDRFSAERTGGSVSTLTIQRTQQEDSAVYLCASSYPGQTNEKLFFGSGTQLSVL.

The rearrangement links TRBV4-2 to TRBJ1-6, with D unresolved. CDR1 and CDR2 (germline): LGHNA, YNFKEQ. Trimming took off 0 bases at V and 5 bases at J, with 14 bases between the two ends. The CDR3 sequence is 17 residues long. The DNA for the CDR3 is TGTGCCAGCAGCCAAGATGTCCAAATAGCTGATAATTCACCCCTCCACTTT. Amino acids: CASSQDVQIADNSPLHF.

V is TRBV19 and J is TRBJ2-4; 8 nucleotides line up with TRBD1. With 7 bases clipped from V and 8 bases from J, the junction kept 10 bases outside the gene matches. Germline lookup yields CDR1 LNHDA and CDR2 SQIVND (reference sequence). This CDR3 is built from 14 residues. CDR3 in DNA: TGTGCCAGTAAGCGACAGGGGATCGAGGACATTCAGTACTTC. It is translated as CASKRQGIEDIQYF.

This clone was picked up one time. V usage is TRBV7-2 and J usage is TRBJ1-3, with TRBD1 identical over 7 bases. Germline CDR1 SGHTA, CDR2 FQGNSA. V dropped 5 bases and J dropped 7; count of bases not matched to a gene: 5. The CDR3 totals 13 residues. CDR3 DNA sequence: TGTGCCAGCAGCACGGGACAGCGGAACACCATATATTTT. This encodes CASSTGQRNTIYF.

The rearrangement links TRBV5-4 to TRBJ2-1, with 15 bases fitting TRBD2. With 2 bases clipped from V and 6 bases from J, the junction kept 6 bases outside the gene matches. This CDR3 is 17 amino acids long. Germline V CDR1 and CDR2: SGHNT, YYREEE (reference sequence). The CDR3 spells CASSLLGLAGGLNEQFF. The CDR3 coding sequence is TGTGCCAGCAGCTTACTCGGACTAGCGGGAGGGCTCAATGAGCAGTTCTTC.

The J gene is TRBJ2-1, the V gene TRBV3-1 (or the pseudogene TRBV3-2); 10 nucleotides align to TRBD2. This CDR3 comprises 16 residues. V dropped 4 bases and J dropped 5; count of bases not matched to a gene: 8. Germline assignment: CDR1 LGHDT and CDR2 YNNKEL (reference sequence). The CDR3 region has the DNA TGTGCCAGCAGCCCCCGGGCTAGCGGGAGCCACAATGAGCAGTTCTTC. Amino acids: CASSPRASGSHNEQFF.

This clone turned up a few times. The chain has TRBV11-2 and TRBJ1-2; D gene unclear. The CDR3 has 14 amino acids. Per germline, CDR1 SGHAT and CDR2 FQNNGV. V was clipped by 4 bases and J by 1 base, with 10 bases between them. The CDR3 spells CASSSEHSNYGYTF. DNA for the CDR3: TGTGCCAGCAGCTCCGAACACAGTAACTATGGCTACACCTTC.

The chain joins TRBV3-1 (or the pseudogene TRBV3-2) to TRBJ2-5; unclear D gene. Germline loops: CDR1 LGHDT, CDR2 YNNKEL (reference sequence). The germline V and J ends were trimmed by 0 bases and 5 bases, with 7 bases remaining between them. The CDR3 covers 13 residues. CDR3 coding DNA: TGTGCCAGCAGCCAAGATAAATCGGAGACCCAGTACTTC. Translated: CASSQDKSETQYF.

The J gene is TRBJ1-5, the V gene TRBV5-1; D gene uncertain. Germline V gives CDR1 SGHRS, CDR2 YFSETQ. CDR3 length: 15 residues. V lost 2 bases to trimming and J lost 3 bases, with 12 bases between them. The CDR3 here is CASSFTGGNNQPQHF. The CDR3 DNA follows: TGCGCCAGCAGCTTTACCGGAGGGAACAATCAGCCCCAGCATTTT.

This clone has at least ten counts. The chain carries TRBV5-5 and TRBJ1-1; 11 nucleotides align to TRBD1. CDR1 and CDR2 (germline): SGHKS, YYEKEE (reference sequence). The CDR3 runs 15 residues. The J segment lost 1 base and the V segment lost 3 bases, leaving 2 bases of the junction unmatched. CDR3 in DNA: TGTGCCAGCAGCTGGGGACAGGGGGGGAACACTGAAGCTTTCTTT. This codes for CASSWGQGGNTEAFF.

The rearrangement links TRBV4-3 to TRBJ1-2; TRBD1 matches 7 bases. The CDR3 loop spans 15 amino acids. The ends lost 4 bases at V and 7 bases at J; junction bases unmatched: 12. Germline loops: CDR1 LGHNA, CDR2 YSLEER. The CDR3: CASSLRGQTRGGYTF. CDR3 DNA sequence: TGCGCCAGCAGCCTTCGGGGACAGACACGCGGTGGCTACACCTTC.

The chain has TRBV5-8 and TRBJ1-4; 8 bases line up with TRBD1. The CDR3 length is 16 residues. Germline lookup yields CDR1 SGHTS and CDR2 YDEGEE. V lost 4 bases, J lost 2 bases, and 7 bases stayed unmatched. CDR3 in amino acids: CASSPLHRGTNEKLFF. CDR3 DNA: TGTGCCAGCAGCCCTCTTCACAGGGGGACTAATGAAAAACTGTTTTTT.

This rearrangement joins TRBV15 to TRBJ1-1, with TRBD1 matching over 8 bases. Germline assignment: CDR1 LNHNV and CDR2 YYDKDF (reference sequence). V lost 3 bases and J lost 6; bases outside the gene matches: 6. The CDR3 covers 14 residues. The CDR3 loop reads CATSSDRGVSEAFF. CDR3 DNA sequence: TGTGCCACCAGCAGCGACAGGGGAGTGTCTGAAGCTTTCTTT.

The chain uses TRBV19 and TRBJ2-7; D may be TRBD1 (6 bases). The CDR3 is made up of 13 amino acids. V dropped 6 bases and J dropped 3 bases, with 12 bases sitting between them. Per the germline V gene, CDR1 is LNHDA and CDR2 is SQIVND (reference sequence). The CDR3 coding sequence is TGTGCCAGTAGCAAGGACAGTTTCTACGAGCAGTACTTC. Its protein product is CASSKDSFYEQYF.

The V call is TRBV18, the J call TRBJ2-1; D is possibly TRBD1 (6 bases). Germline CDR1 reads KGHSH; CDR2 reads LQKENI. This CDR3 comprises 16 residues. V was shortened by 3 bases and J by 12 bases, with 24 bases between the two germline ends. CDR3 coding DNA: TGTGCCAGCTCACCTCCGGGACAAGTATCAAGAACAGGGCAGTTCTTC. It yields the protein CASSPPGQVSRTGQFF. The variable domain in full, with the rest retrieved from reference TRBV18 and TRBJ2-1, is NAGVMQNPRHLVRRRGQEARLRCSPMKGHSHVYWYRQLPEEGLKFMVYLQKENIIDESGMPKERFSAEFPKEGPSILRIQQVVRGDSAAYFCASSPPGQVSRTGQFFGPGTRLTVL.